This entry lists 6 T cell receptor beta chains sequenced from one sample in a study of blood T cell repertoires in COVID-19. Generated by immunoSEQ multiplex PCR, the TCRdb table keeps only in-frame clones and is missing some. The sample has about 210,000 clones, around nine tenths seen once. Sequences were obtained from peripheral blood. The receptors shown here come from a man aged 35-49 years with acute or convalescent COVID-19.

The chain couples TRBV19 to TRBJ1-2, with D perhaps matching TRBD1 (6 bases). The CDR3 sequence is 13 residues long. Germline V gene sequence: CDR1 LNHDA, CDR2 SQIVND (reference sequence). Trimming took off 4 bases at V and 3 bases at J, with 9 bases between the two ends. CDR3 DNA sequence: TGTGCCAGTAGTAGACAGGTCCACTATGGCTACACCTTC. This gives the protein CASSRQVHYGYTF.

V and J are TRBV5-5 and TRBJ1-2; TRBD1 matches 7 bases. CDR1 and CDR2 from the germline V gene are SGHKS and YYEKEE (reference sequence). CDR3 length equals 14 residues. J lost 7 bases, V lost 5 bases, and 11 bases had no gene match. This CDR3 is CASSPLTGEIGYTF. In DNA form, the CDR3 reads TGTGCCAGCAGTCCGCTCACAGGGGAAATTGGCTACACCTTC. The full variable domain, its missing parts supplied by reference TRBV5-5 and TRBJ1-2, is DAGVTQSPTHLIKTRGQQVTLRCSPISGHKSVSWYQQVLGQGPQFIFQYYEKEERGRGNFPDRFSARQFPNYSSELNVNALLLGDSALYLCASSPLTGEIGYTFGSGTRLTVV.

The rearrangement uses TRBV30 and TRBJ1-5; D gene unclear. V was pared by 5 bases and J by 0 bases, with 8 bases between. Germline V gene lookup returns CDR1 GTSNPN and CDR2 SVGIG (reference sequence). This CDR3 is built from 13 residues. CDR3 nucleotide sequence: TGTGCCTGGGCCGACATTAGCAATCAGCCCCAGCATTTT. This encodes CAWADISNQPQHF.

J is TRBJ2-7 and V is TRBV27, with a weak D call TRBD1 (5 bases). Per the germline V gene, CDR1 is MNHEY and CDR2 is SMNVEV (reference sequence). The CDR3 totals 14 residues. The V end lost 5 bases, the J end lost 0 bases, and 11 bases lay between the germline ends. Here the CDR3 reads CASSTRVGSYEQYF. CDR3 coding DNA: TGTGCCAGCAGTACCAGGGTGGGCTCCTACGAGCAGTACTTC.

The chain joins TRBV6-6 to TRBJ1-1; maybe TRBD1 (5 bases). V was cut by 0 bases and J by 1 base, with 9 bases left in between. This CDR3 region has 15 residues. Germline CDR1 MNHNY, CDR2 SVGAGI (reference sequence). CDR3 loop: CASSYSQGTNTEAFF. The CDR3 DNA reads as TGTGCCAGCAGTTACTCTCAGGGAACGAACACTGAAGCTTTCTTT.

V gene TRBV11-2 combines with J gene TRBJ2-3, with 10 bases lining up with TRBD1. The germline V gene has CDR1 SGHAT and CDR2 FQNNGV. With V trimmed by 2 bases and J by 1 base, 6 bases remained unmatched. The CDR3 contains 17 residues. The CDR3 sequence: CASSLRQGALRTDTQYF. As DNA, the CDR3 is TGTGCCAGCAGCTTACGACAGGGGGCACTTCGCACAGATACGCAGTATTTT.